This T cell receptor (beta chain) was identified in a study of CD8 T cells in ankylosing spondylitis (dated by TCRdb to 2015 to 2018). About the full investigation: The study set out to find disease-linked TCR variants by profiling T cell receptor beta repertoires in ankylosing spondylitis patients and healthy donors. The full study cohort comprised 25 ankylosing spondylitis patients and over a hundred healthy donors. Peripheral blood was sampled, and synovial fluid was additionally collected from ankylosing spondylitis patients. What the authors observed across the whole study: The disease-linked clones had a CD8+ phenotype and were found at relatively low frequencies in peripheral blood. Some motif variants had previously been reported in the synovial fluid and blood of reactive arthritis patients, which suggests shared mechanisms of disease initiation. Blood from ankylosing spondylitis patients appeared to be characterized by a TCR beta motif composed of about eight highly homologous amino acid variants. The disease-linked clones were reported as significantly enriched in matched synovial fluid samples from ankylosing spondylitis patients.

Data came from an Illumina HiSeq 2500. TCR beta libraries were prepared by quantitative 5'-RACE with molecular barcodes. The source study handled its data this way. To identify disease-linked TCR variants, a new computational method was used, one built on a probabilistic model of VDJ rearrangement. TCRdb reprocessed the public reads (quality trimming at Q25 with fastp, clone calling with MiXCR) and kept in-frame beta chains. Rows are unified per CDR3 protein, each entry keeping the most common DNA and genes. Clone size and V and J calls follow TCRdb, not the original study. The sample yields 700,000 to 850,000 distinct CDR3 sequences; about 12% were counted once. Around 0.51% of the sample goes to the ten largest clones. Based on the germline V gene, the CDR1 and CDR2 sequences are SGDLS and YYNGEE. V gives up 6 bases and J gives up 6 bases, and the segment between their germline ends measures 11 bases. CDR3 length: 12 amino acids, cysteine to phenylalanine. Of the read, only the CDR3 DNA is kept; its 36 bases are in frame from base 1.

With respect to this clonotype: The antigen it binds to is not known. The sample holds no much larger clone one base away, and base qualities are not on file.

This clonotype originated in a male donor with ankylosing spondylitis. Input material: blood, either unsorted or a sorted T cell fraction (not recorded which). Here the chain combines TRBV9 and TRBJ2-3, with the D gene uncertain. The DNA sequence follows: TGTGCCAGCAATAGGGTTGCGGATACGCAGTATTTT. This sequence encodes CASNRVADTQYF.